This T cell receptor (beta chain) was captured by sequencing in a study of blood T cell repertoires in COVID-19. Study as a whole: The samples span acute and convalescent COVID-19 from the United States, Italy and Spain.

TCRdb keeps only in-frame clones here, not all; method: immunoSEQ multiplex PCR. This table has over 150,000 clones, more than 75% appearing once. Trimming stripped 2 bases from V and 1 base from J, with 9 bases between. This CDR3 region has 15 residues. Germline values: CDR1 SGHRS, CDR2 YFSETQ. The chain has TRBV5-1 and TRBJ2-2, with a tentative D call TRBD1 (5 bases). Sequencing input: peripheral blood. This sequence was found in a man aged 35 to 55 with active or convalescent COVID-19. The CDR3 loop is CASSFSQGNTGELFF. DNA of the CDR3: TGCGCCAGCAGCTTTTCGCAGGGGAACACCGGGGAGCTGTTTTTT. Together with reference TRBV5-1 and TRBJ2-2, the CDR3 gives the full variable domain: KAGVTQTPRYLIKTRGQQVTLSCSPISGHRSVSWYQQTPGQGLQFLFEYFSETQRNKGNFPGRFSGRQFSNSRSEMNVSTLELGDSALYLCASSFSQGNTGELFFGEGSRLTVL.